A single count supports the clone carrying this T cell receptor beta chain. Its cognate antigen is unknown. This specimen comes from a study of T cell responses to AZD1222 COVID-19 vaccine. Study outcomes and limitations: Spike as a whole was targeted by vaccine-associated CD4 TCRs, dominant at 160-218 and 743-854.

Germline lookup yields CDR1 MNHEY and CDR2 SVGAGI. CDR3 length equals 15 residues. V trimming: 7 bases; J trimming: 6 bases; junction bases outside the gene matches: 11. The data were produced by immunoSEQ multiplex PCR, yet TCRdb's version contains in-frame clones alone and is incomplete. The repertoire holds 120,000 or so clones, more than 80% seen once, with more than 3.5% in the top ten. This chain joins TRBV6-5 and TRBJ1-2; TRBD1 matches at 10 bases. This TCR was recovered from an adult who received the MenACWY meningococcal vaccine as a control. The sample was peripheral blood, taken 28 days after the second dose of the MenACWY control vaccine. The CDR3 protein is CASTWGQGRGDGYTF. The CDR3 DNA is TGTGCCAGCACCTGGGGACAGGGGCGGGGAGATGGCTACACCTTC.